The T cell receptor beta chain described here comes from a study of blood T cell repertoires in COVID-19. About the research overall: COVID-19 samples, acute and convalescent, were from the United States, Italy and Spain. The cDNA or gDNA used as material had been derived from T cells, B-cell-depleted T cells, or PBMCs.

Germline values: CDR1 SGHVS, CDR2 FNYEAQ. The trim removed 5 bases at V and 5 bases at J, leaving 8 bases unmatched. The CDR3 loop spans 16 amino acids. Researchers sorted participants into cohorts using their self-reported clinical history. Exposed study participants had met a COVID-19 case within 2 weeks before entry. Assay: immunoSEQ multiplex PCR; the TCRdb copy retains only in-frame clones and omits some. The table has about 320,000 clones, over 90% seen once; the top ten hold less than 4%. The receptor comes from a woman in her twenties or thirties who had been exposed to COVID-19. The V call is TRBV7-6, the J call TRBJ2-5; TRBD2 agrees at 13 bases. The sequencing input was PBMCs or T cells enriched from blood (not recorded which). The CDR3 reads CASSNGLAGEGETQYF. Written as DNA, the CDR3 is TGTGCCAGCAGCAACGGACTAGCGGGGGAGGGGGAGACCCAGTACTTC.